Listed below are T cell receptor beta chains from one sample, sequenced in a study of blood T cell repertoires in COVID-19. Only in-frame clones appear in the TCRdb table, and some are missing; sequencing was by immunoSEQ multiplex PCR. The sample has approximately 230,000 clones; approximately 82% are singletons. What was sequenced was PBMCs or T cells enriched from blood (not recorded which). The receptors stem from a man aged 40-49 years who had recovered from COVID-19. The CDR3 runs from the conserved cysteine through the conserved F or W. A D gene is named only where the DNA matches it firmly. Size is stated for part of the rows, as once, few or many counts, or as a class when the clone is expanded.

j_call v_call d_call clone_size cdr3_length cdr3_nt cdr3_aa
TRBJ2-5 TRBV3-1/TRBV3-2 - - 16 TGTGCCAGCAGCCAAGGGCTTGATATAAACCGGGGGACCCAGTACTTC CASSQGLDINRGTQYF
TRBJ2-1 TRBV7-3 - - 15 TGTGCCAGCAGCCCGTCCGGGACTTCCTACAATGAGCAGTTCTTC CASSPSGTSYNEQFF
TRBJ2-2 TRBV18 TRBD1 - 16 TGTGCCAGCTCATCGTGGACAGGTGGGGCCGCCGGGGAGCTGTTTTTT CASSSWTGGAAGELFF
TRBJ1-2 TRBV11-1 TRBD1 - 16 TGTGCCAGCAGCTTAGCGCCGGGGCAGGGGGCCTATGGCTACACCTTC CASSLAPGQGAYGYTF
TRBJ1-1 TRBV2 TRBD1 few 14 TGTGCCAGCAGCGGAACAGGGGGGGACACTGAAGCTTTCTTT CASSGTGGDTEAFF
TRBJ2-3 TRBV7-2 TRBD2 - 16 TGTGCCAGCAGCTTGGGCCAGCGGGGGGGTACAGATACGCAGTATTTT CASSLGQRGGTDTQYF
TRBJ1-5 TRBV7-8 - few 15 TGTGCCAGCAGCTTGGGGGGGCAGCCCAATCAGCCCCAGCATTTT CASSLGGQPNQPQHF
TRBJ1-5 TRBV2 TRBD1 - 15 TGTGCCAGCACCAGGGGGCGAGAAAACAATCAGCCCCAGCATTTT CASTRGRENNQPQHF
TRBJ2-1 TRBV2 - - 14 TGTGCCAGCAGGAGGGCCGTAGCTGGGAATGAGCAGTTCTTC CASRRAVAGNEQFF
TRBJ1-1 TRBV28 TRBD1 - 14 TGTGCCAGCAGTGGATGGACAGGGGACACTGAAGCTTTCTTT CASSGWTGDTEAFF